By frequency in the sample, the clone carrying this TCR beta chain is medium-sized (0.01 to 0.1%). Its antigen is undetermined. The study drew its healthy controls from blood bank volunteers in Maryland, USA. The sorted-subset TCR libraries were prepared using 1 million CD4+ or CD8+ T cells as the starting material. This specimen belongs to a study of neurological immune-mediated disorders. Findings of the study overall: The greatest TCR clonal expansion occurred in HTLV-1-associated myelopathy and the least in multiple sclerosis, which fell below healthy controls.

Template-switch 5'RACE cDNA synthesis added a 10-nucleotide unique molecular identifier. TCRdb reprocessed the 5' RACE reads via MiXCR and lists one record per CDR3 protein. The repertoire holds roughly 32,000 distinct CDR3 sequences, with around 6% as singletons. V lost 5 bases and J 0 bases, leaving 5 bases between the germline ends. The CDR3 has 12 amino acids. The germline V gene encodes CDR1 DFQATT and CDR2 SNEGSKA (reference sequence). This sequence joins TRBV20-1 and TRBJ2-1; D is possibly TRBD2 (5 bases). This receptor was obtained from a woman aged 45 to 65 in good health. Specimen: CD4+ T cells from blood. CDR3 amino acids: CSARDSYNEQFF. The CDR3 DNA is TGCAGTGCTCGGGACTCCTACAATGAGCAGTTCTTC.